These T cell receptor beta chains were read from a single sample in a study of blood T cell repertoires in COVID-19. Assay: immunoSEQ multiplex PCR; the TCRdb copy retains only in-frame clones and omits some. The table has roughly 81,000 clones, around 80% seen once. The sample taken for sequencing was peripheral blood. Receptors were obtained from a man aged 60-69 years with acute or convalescent COVID-19. CDR3s include the opening cysteine and the closing phenylalanine or tryptophan. A D gene is named only where the DNA matches it firmly. Clone size appears in some rows only: once, few, many, or a class for an expanded clone.

.	.	TRBV5-8	TRBJ2-3	TGTGCCAGCAGCCCCGGGGCGGGAACTAGCACAGATACGCAGTATTTT	CASSPGAGTSTDTQYF
.	.	TRBV6-1	TRBJ2-2	TGTGCCAGCAGTGACGGCGGGAAGGGGTGGGGCACCGGGGAGCTGTTTTTT	CASSDGGKGWGTGELFF
.	TRBD2	TRBV5-1	TRBJ2-7	TGCGCCAGCAGCTTGGCGGGGGGGACCTACGAGCAGTACTTC	CASSLAGGTYEQYF
.	.	TRBV28	TRBJ1-1	TGTGCCAGCAGTACTCACGGACAGTCGAACACTGAAGCTTTCTTT	CASSTHGQSNTEAFF
.	.	TRBV21-1	TRBJ2-1	TGTGCCAGCAGCAAAGAAGGGAGGTCCCGGAGGAATGAGCAGTTCTTC	CASSKEGRSRRNEQFF
few	TRBD1	TRBV10-3	TRBJ2-7	TGTGCCATCAGCCCCCTGGGACAGGGCAGGACTATATCTGGCGAGCAGTACTTC	CAISPLGQGRTISGEQYF
.	TRBD2	TRBV6-5	TRBJ2-1	TGTGCCAGCACGCCTAGCGGCCTCTACAATGAGCAGTTCTTC	CASTPSGLYNEQFF
.	.	TRBV4-2	TRBJ1-1	TGTGCCAGCAGCCAAGTGGACGGGATGAACACTGAAGCTTTCTTT	CASSQVDGMNTEAFF
.	.	TRBV28	TRBJ1-1	TGTGCCAGCAGCAGGGGAACTGAAGCTTTCTTT	CASSRGTEAFF
.	.	TRBV5-5	TRBJ2-1	TGTGCCAGCAGCCCCTTCGTCCAGGGTCTGATGGGTGAGCAGTTCTTC	CASSPFVQGLMGEQFF
few	.	TRBV6-4	TRBJ1-1	TGTGCCAGCAGTGCCCCGGGGGGCAGGGACACTGAAGCTTTCTTT	CASSAPGGRDTEAFF
few	TRBD1	TRBV15	TRBJ2-2	TGTGCCACCAGCTCATTTCGACAGGGTCCCGGGGAGCTGTTTTTT	CATSSFRQGPGELFF
.	TRBD1	TRBV5-1	TRBJ2-7	TGCGCCAGCAGCTTAACAGGGGTTTCCTACGAGCAGTACTTC	CASSLTGVSYEQYF
.	TRBD2	TRBV4-3	TRBJ2-1	TGCGCCAGCAGCCAAGAGACTAGCGGGTTCTACAATGAGCAGTTCTTC	CASSQETSGFYNEQFF
.	.	TRBV27	TRBJ2-5	TGTGCCAGCAGCCCCGAACAGGGAACGGAGACCCAGTACTTC	CASSPEQGTETQYF
.	TRBD1	TRBV7-8	TRBJ1-5	TGTGCCAGCAGCTTAGGGACAGGGGGCGGACAGCCCCAGCATTTT	CASSLGTGGGQPQHF
.	.	TRBV27	TRBJ2-2	TGTGCCAGCAGTTTAACCGGGAGACGTGGCGGGGAGCTGTTTTTT	CASSLTGRRGGELFF
.	TRBD1	TRBV5-5	TRBJ1-2	TGTGCCAGCAGCACCTCGACAGGGCAGGCCTATGGCTACACCTTC	CASSTSTGQAYGYTF
.	.	TRBV3-1/TRBV3-2	TRBJ1-2	TGTGCCAGCAGCCAAGAGGACAACTCGCACAATGGCTACACCTTC	CASSQEDNSHNGYTF
.	.	TRBV12-3/TRBV12-4	TRBJ1-6	TGTGCCAGCAGATCAACAGGGTCGGCACCCCTCCACTTT	CASRSTGSAPLHF
.	.	TRBV19	TRBJ1-2	TGTGCCAGTAGAGGGGACATCTATGGCTACACCTTC	CASRGDIYGYTF
.	TRBD2	TRBV5-1	TRBJ2-5	TGCGCCAGCAGCGAGGGACTACTCTTGCAAGAGACCCAGTACTTC	CASSEGLLLQETQYF
.	.	TRBV7-8	TRBJ1-2	TGTGCCAGCAGCTTAGCGCATATTAGTGGCTACACCTTC	CASSLAHISGYTF
.	.	TRBV7-2	TRBJ1-4	TGTGCCAGCAGCCGGACCTCGGAGGCTCATGAAAAACTGTTTTTT	CASSRTSEAHEKLFF
.	TRBD2	TRBV7-2	TRBJ2-7	TGTGCCAGCAGCCCTACGTCGCAGCGGGGGGGCGGTCGTGAGCAGTACTTC	CASSPTSQRGGGREQYF
.	.	TRBV4-3	TRBJ2-4	TGCGCCAGCAGCCAAGATAGGACCGGACTAGCCAAAAACATTCAGTACTTC	CASSQDRTGLAKNIQYF
.	TRBD1	TRBV19	TRBJ1-2	TGTGCCAGTAGTATGGGAGACAGGGGAGGCTACACCTTC	CASSMGDRGGYTF
few	.	TRBV9	TRBJ1-2	TGTGCCAGCAGCGTAGCCGTAGCTAACTATGGCTACACCTTC	CASSVAVANYGYTF
.	TRBD2	TRBV11-3	TRBJ2-2	TGTGCCAGCAGCCCCGGCCTAGCGGGGGGGCGCACCGGGGAGCTGTTTTTT	CASSPGLAGGRTGELFF
.	.	TRBV19	TRBJ1-5	TGTGCCAGTAGCCTAACAGGGAATCAGCCCCAGCATTTT	CASSLTGNQPQHF
.	TRBD2	TRBV19	TRBJ2-5	TGTGCCAGTAGTATATTAGCGGGGGTTGAGACCCAGTACTTC	CASSILAGVETQYF
.	.	TRBV15	TRBJ1-5	TGTGCCACCAGCGCACTCATCCGGGGAAGCGATCAGCCCCAGCATTTT	CATSALIRGSDQPQHF
.	.	TRBV6-5	TRBJ1-1	TGTGCCAGCAGTTACTCGATTCGAGGCACTGAAGCTTTCTTT	CASSYSIRGTEAFF
once	.	TRBV18	TRBJ1-5	TGTGCCAGCTCACCCAGTAGCAATCAGCCCCAGCATTTT	CASSPSSNQPQHF
.	TRBD2	TRBV4-3	TRBJ2-5	TGCGCCAGCAGCCCTAATAGCGGGAGTGGAGAGACCCAGTACTTC	CASSPNSGSGETQYF
.	.	TRBV9	TRBJ2-2	TGTGCCAGCAACTCTCAACACAGGCTAGGTACCGGGGAGCTGTTTTTT	CASNSQHRLGTGELFF
.	TRBD1	TRBV2	TRBJ2-7	TGTGCCAGCGGGACAGGGGGTTACGAGCAGTACTTC	CASGTGGYEQYF
.	TRBD1	TRBV11-1	TRBJ1-6	TGTGCCAGCAGCCCGGGACAGGGAGAATCACCCCTCCACTTT	CASSPGQGESPLHF
few	TRBD1	TRBV19	TRBJ1-6	TGTGCCAGTAGTGACCGACAGGGGGTTTCTAATTCACCCCTCCACTTT	CASSDRQGVSNSPLHF
.	.	TRBV7-3	TRBJ2-4	TGTGCCAGCAGCTTATGGGCAGTGGGGCCAAACATTCAGTACTTC	CASSLWAVGPNIQYF
.	.	TRBV19	TRBJ2-5	TGTGCCAGTAGTGTCACAGGGGGGGCGCAGACCCAGTACTTC	CASSVTGGAQTQYF
.	.	TRBV6-1	TRBJ2-3	TGTGCCAGCAGTGAGGGACTTAGCTTCGATACGCAGTATTTT	CASSEGLSFDTQYF
.	TRBD1	TRBV12-5	TRBJ1-6	TGTGCTAGTGGTTTGCGGGGACAGGGGGGGAATTCACCCCTCCACTTT	CASGLRGQGGNSPLHF
.	.	TRBV5-5	TRBJ2-3	TGTGCCAGCAGCTTGGCTAGTTCCACAGATACGCAGTATTTT	CASSLASSTDTQYF
.	.	TRBV6-2/TRBV6-3	TRBJ1-1	TGTGCCAGCAGTTACGTCCCAAACACTGAAGCTTTCTTT	CASSYVPNTEAFF
.	.	TRBV7-2	TRBJ1-4	TGTGCCAGCGCCTCGGGGGTTGCGCCGGGGAAACTGTTTTTT	CASASGVAPGKLFF
.	.	TRBV27	TRBJ2-7	TGTGCCAGCAGTTTAGGGGGCAGGGGACATTACGAGCAGTACTTC	CASSLGGRGHYEQYF
.	TRBD1	TRBV5-4	TRBJ2-6	TGTGCCAGCAGCTATATACAGGGGACCGGGGCCAACGTCCTGACTTTC	CASSYIQGTGANVLTF
.	.	TRBV21-1	TRBJ1-4	TGTGCCAGCAGCAAAGCGGAGAGGACAGGGCGGGCAACTAATGAAAAACTGTTTTTT	CASSKAERTGRATNEKLFF
.	TRBD1	TRBV6-2/TRBV6-3	TRBJ2-3	TGTGCCAGCAGTTCCGGGACAGTCCCTTTCACAGATACGCGGTATTTT	CASSSGTVPFTDTRYF
.	.	TRBV6-2/TRBV6-3	TRBJ1-2	TGTGCCAGCAGTTACTCGAGAGGAATCTATGGCTACACCTTC	CASSYSRGIYGYTF
.	.	TRBV7-2	TRBJ1-2	TGTGCCAGCAGCTTAGATTGGACAGCGTATGGCTACACCTTC	CASSLDWTAYGYTF
.	TRBD2	TRBV10-1	TRBJ2-7	TGCGCCAGCACCATTCGGACTAGCGGCTTATCCTACGAGCAGTACTTC	CASTIRTSGLSYEQYF
.	.	TRBV5-4	TRBJ2-7	TGTGCCAGCAGCTTTAGCAGGGGGGCCGAGCAGTACTTC	CASSFSRGAEQYF
.	.	TRBV3-1/TRBV3-2	TRBJ1-2	TGTGCCAGCAAACAGGGAAATGGCTACACCTTC	CASKQGNGYTF
.	TRBD1	TRBV27	TRBJ1-6	TGTGCCAGCAGGCGGGACAGGGAGAATTCACCCCTCCACTTT	CASRRDRENSPLHF
.	.	TRBV29-1	TRBJ2-5	TGCAGCGTTGGGGGAGGTCCCCAAGAGACCCAGTACTTC	CSVGGGPQETQYF
.	TRBD1	TRBV5-1	TRBJ1-6	TGCGCCAGCAGCTTGGGGACAGGGGTCAAACCCCTCCACTTT	CASSLGTGVKPLHF
.	.	TRBV12-3/TRBV12-4	TRBJ2-5	TGTGCTACCCGTGGAGGGGAAGAGACCCAGTACTTC	CATRGGEETQYF